These 15 T cell receptor beta chains were all obtained from the same sample, sequenced in a study of TIL therapy for anti-PD-1-resistant metastatic lung cancer. The immunoSEQ assay was v3. Measured with immunoSEQ multiplex PCR; TCRdb has only the in-frame clones, and not every one. The data contain more than 90,000 clones, 50% to 70% of them singletons. Specified time point: pre-treatment sample, taken before nivolumab and TIL therapy. The tumor samples were excised metastases, mostly pleural nodules or supraclavicular lymph nodes. Material: tumor tissue, obtained at baseline. These receptor sequences come from a person aged 25 to 85 with non-small cell lung cancer.

The chain joins TRBV7-3 to TRBJ2-1; 9 positions agree with TRBD2. CDR1 is SGHTA and CDR2 is FQGTGA in the germline V gene. With V trimmed by 0 bases and J by 2 bases, 11 bases remained unmatched. The CDR3 runs to 19 residues. Here the CDR3 reads CASSLTSRSGGPAYNEQFF. The CDR3 region has the DNA TGTGCCAGCAGCTTAACTTCGCGAAGCGGGGGGCCCGCCTACAATGAGCAGTTCTTC.

The V gene is TRBV28, the J gene TRBJ2-1, with TRBD1 matching over 8 bases. This CDR3 contains 15 residues. CDR1 MDHEN and CDR2 SYDVKM come from the germline V gene. Trimming at V came to 9 bases and at J to 8 bases, leaving 15 bases not matched to a gene. CDR3 amino acids: CASSSFGAGGDEQFF. CDR3 nucleotides: TGTGCCAGTTCCTCCTTCGGGGCAGGGGGCGATGAGCAGTTCTTC.

This chain joins TRBV3-1 (or the pseudogene TRBV3-2) and TRBJ2-1; 8 nucleotides agree with TRBD2. There are 15 residues in the CDR3. Germline CDR1 LGHDT, CDR2 YNNKEL (reference sequence). V lost 5 bases, J lost 10 bases, and 13 bases stayed unmatched. The DNA of the CDR3 is TGTGCCAGCAGCACCCACCCGGCGGGAGGTTTGGAGCAGTTCTTC. Its protein product is CASSTHPAGGLEQFF.

This clone was recorded once. The V call is TRBV9, the J call TRBJ2-7, with D perhaps TRBD1 (5 bases). Germline loops: CDR1 SGDLS, CDR2 YYNGEE. Trimming pared 4 bases from V and 2 bases from J, leaving 13 bases between. CDR3 length: 14 residues. The CDR3 DNA sequence: TGTGCCAGCAGCTCAGAAGGGGTTGCCTACGAGCAGTACTTC. Amino acid sequence: CASSSEGVAYEQYF.

The chain recombines TRBV5-1 with TRBJ1-3, with a weak D call TRBD1 (6 bases). The length of the CDR3 is 13 residues. V lost 4 bases and J 8 bases, leaving 13 bases between the germline ends. Germline CDR1 reads SGHRS; CDR2 reads YFSETQ. CDR3 sequence reads: CASSEDSADTIYF. In DNA, the CDR3 is TGCGCCAGCAGCGAGGACAGTGCGGACACCATATATTTT.

The chain couples TRBV30 to TRBJ1-4; 7 bases are a match to TRBD1. The ends lost 5 bases at V and 3 bases at J; junction bases unmatched: 6. Germline loops: CDR1 GTSNPN, CDR2 SVGIG (reference sequence). The length of the CDR3 is 14 residues. CDR3: CAWGGGQANEKLFF. CDR3 nucleotide sequence: TGTGCCTGGGGAGGTGGACAGGCTAATGAAAAACTGTTTTTT.

J is TRBJ1-4 and V is TRBV11-2; D might be TRBD1 (6 bases). Germline CDR1 reads SGHAT; CDR2 reads FQNNGV. The CDR3 covers 14 residues. The V gene lost 7 bases and the J gene lost 0 bases, with 9 bases spanning the gap. The CDR3 spells CASTWTATNEKLFF. The CDR3 coding sequence is TGTGCCAGCACCTGGACAGCAACTAATGAAAAACTGTTTTTT.

The chain is built from TRBV7-2 and TRBJ2-4; 9 nucleotides match TRBD1. The V gene end was trimmed by 1 base and the J gene end by 7 bases; junction bases not matched to a gene: 8. Germline values: CDR1 SGHTA, CDR2 FQGNSA. The CDR3 sequence is 16 residues long. The CDR3 reads CASSLGGQGNRNIQYF. In DNA, the CDR3 is TGTGCCAGCAGCTTAGGAGGACAGGGGAATAGGAACATTCAGTACTTC.

There are a few counts of this clone. This chain links TRBV4-2 with TRBJ1-6, with TRBD1 matching over 9 bases. The CDR3 is 16 amino acids. Germline values: CDR1 LGHNA, CDR2 YNFKEQ. J was trimmed by 10 bases and V by 0 bases; bases with no gene match: 7. The CDR3 DNA reads as TGTGCCAGCAGCCAAGATTTGGGACAGGGTAGCTCACCCCTCCACTTT. Residues: CASSQDLGQGSSPLHF.

The rearrangement uses TRBV7-2 and TRBJ1-1; maybe TRBD1 (5 bases). The V and J ends lost 1 base and 3 bases respectively, with 12 bases between them. This CDR3 comprises 15 residues. CDR1 and CDR2 from the germline V gene are SGHTA and FQGNSA. This chain's CDR3 is CASSLELGGDTEAFF. The CDR3 DNA sequence: TGTGCCAGCAGCTTAGAATTAGGAGGGGACACTGAAGCTTTCTTT.

The V and J genes are TRBV7-9 and TRBJ2-3; maybe TRBD2 (6 bases). V shed 5 bases and J shed 3 bases, with 15 bases lying between them. The CDR3 contains 15 residues. Germline V gives CDR1 SEHNR, CDR2 FQNEAQ (reference sequence). CDR3 in amino acids: CASSPIGAGTDTQYF. CDR3 coding DNA: TGTGCCAGCAGCCCTATCGGGGCGGGGACAGATACGCAGTATTTT.

The chain couples TRBV28 to TRBJ1-3; D is unclear. The CDR3 spans 11 residues. The germline V gene encodes CDR1 MDHEN and CDR2 SYDVKM. Trimming removed 10 bases at V and 2 bases at J, with 6 bases between. CDR3 nucleotide sequence: TGTGCCACTCGGACTGGAAACACCATATATTTT. It encodes CATRTGNTIYF. The variable domain in full, with the rest retrieved from reference TRBV28 and TRBJ1-3, is DVKVTQSSRYLVKRTGEKVFLECVQDMDHENMFWYRQDPGLGLRLIYFSYDVKMKEKGDIPEGYSVSREKKERFSLILESASTNQTSMYLCATRTGNTIYFGEGSWLTVV.

This clone appeared a single time. The chain links TRBV4-2 to TRBJ2-3; 9 bases agree with TRBD2. The V gene's germline CDR1 is LGHNA and CDR2 YNFKEQ. The CDR3 consists of 16 residues. After removal of 4 bases from V and 5 bases from J, the junction contained 10 bases not matched to a gene. Here the CDR3 DNA reads TGTGCCAGCAGCCTGTTAGCGGGAGTCGGAAGAGATACGCAGTATTTT. This gives the protein CASSLLAGVGRDTQYF.

This clone was detected ten times or more. V is TRBV15 and J is TRBJ1-1; D is unresolved. Germline CDR1 reads LNHNV; CDR2 reads YYDKDF (reference sequence). The CDR3 has 16 residues. V shed 0 bases and J shed 0 bases, with 11 bases lying between them. As DNA, the CDR3 is TGTGCCACCAGCAGAGATGGCCCGGGCGTGAACACTGAAGCTTTCTTT. Amino acids: CATSRDGPGVNTEAFF.

The rearrangement joins TRBV28 to TRBJ2-3; perhaps TRBD1 as D (5 bases). The CDR3 length is 15 residues. Trimming removed 5 bases from V and 4 bases from J, with 16 bases in between. Germline-derived CDR1 and CDR2 are MDHEN and SYDVKM. The CDR3 reads CASSPGLGASDTQYF. The DNA of the CDR3 is TGTGCCAGCAGTCCCGGGCTAGGGGCTTCAGATACGCAGTATTTT.